This TCR beta chain came from a study of blood T cell repertoires in COVID-19. On the study more broadly: The United States, Italy and Spain supplied acute and convalescent COVID-19 samples. PBMCs, B-cell-depleted T cells, or T cells were the source of the cDNA or gDNA that made up the material.

CDR3 size: 13 residues. V lost 8 bases to trimming and J lost 8 bases; unmatched junction nucleotides: 10. Germline V gene sequence: CDR1 SQVTM, CDR2 ANQGSEA. In the authors' workflow: From reference gene primer amplification, estimates of nucleated cell counts were derived. Generated by immunoSEQ multiplex PCR, the TCRdb table keeps only in-frame clones and is missing some. That table furnishes V, J and clone size, whereas the DNA furnished D and trimming. The data show about 85,000 clones, approximately 80% seen once. The gene calls are TRBV29-1 and TRBJ2-1; TRBD2 aligns across 9 bases. Sequencing was done on a sample of peripheral blood. The receptor comes from a man between 65 and 85 years old with acute or convalescent COVID-19. DNA for the CDR3: TGCAGCTTTCACTGGCGGGGGGGGTATGAGCAGTTCTTC. Protein: CSFHWRGGYEQFF.